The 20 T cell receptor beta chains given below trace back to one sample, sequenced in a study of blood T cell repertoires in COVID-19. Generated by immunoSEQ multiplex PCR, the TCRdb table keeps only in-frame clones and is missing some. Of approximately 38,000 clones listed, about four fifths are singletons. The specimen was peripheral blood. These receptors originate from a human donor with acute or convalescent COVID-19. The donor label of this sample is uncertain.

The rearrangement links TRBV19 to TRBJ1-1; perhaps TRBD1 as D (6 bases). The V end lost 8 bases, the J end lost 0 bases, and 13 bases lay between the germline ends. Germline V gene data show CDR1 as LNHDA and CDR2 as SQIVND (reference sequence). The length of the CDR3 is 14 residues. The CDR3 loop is CASGLQGLNTEAFF. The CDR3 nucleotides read TGTGCCAGTGGATTACAGGGCCTGAACACTGAAGCTTTCTTT.

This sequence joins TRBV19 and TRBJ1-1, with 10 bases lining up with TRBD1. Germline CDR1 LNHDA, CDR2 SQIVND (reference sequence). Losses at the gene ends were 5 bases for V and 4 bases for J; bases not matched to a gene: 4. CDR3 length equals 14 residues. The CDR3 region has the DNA TGTGCCAGTAGTTTCAGGACAGGGGGCACTGAAGCTTTCTTT. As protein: CASSFRTGGTEAFF.

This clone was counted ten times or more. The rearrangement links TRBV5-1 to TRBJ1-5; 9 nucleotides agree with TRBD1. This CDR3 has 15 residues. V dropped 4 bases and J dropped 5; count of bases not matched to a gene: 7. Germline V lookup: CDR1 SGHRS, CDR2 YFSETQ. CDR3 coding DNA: TGCGCCAGCAGCCCGGACAGGGGACGGGATCAGCCCCAGCATTTT. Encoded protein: CASSPDRGRDQPQHF.

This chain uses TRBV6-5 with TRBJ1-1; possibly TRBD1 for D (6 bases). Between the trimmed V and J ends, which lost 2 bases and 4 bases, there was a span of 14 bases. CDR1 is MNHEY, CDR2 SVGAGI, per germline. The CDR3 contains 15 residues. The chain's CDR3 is CASSYDGGLVTEAFF. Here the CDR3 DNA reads TGTGCCAGCAGTTACGACGGGGGGCTTGTCACTGAAGCTTTCTTT.

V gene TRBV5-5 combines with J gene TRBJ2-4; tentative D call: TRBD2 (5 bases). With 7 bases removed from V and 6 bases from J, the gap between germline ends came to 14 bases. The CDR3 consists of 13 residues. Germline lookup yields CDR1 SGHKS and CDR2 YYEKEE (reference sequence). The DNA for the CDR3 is TGTGCCAGCCGGGAAGAGTGGGGAAACATTCAGTACTTC. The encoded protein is CASREEWGNIQYF.

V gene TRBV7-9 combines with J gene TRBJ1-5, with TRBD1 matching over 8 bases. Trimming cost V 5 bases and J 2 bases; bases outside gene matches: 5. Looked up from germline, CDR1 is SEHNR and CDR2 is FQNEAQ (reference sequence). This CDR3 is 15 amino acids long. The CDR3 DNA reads TGTGCCAGCAGCCCGAGGGGACAGGGCAATCAGCCCCAGCATTTT. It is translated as CASSPRGQGNQPQHF.

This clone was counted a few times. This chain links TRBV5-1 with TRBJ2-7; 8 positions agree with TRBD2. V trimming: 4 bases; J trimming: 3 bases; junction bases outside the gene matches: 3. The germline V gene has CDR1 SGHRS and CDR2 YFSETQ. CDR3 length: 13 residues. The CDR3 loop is CASSREGNYEQYF. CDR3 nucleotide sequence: TGCGCCAGCAGCCGGGAGGGGAACTACGAGCAGTACTTC.

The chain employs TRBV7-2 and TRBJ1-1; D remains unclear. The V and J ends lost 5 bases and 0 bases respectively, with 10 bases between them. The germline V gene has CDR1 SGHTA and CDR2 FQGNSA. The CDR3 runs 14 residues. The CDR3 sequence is CASSGGRVNTEAFF. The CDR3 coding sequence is TGTGCCAGCAGCGGAGGGCGGGTGAACACTGAAGCTTTCTTT.

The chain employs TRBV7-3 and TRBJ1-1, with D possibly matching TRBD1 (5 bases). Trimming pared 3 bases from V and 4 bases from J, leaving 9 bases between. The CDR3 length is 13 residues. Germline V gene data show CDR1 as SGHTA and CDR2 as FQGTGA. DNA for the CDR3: TGTGCCAGCAGCTTCGACAGACCCACTGAAGCTTTCTTT. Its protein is CASSFDRPTEAFF. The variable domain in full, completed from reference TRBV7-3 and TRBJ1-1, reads GAGVSQTPSNKVTEKGKYVELRCDPISGHTALYWYRQSLGQGPEFLIYFQGTGAADDSGLPNDRFFAVRPEGSVSTLKIQRTERGDSAVYLCASSFDRPTEAFFGQGTRLTVV.

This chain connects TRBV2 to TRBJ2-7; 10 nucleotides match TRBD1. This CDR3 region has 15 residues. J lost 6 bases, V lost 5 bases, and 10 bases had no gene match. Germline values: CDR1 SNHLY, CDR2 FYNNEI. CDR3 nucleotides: TGTGCCAGCAGTTCAAGGACAGGGGGAGGGGGCGAGCAGTACTTC. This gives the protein CASSSRTGGGGEQYF.

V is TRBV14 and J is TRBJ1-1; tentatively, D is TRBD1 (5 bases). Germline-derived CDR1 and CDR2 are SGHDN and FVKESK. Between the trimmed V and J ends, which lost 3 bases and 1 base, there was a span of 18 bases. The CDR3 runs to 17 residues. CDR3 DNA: TGTGCCAGCAGCCAGACCTATCCAAACGGGGGGAACACTGAAGCTTTCTTT. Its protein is CASSQTYPNGGNTEAFF.

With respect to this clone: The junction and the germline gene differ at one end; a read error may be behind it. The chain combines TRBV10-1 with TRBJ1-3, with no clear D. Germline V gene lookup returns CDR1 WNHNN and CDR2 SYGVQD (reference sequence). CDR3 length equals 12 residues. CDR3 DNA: TGCGCCAGCAGTCAGTCTGGAAACACCATATATTTT. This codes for CASSQSGNTIYF.

In DNA, the CDR3 is TGTGCCAGCAGCCTGAGGGGAGGGAACACTGAAGCTTTCTTT. This encodes CASSLRGGNTEAFF. V is TRBV5-5 and J is TRBJ1-1; maybe TRBD1 (5 bases). The CDR3 has 14 residues. Trimming cost V 4 bases and J 1 base, with 11 bases left between them. In germline, CDR1 is SGHKS, CDR2 YYEKEE (reference sequence).

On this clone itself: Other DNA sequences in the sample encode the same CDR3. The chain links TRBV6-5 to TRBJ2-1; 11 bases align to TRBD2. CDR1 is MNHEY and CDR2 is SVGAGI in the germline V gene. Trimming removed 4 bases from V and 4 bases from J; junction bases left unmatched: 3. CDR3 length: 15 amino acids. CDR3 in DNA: TGTGCCAGCAGTTGGGGGACTAGCGGATACAATGAGCAGTTCTTC. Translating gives CASSWGTSGYNEQFF.

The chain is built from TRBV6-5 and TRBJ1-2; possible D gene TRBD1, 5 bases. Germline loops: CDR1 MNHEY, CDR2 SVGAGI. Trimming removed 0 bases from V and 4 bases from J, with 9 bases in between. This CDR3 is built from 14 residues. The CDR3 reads CASSYSSGGYGYTF. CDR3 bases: TGTGCCAGCAGTTACTCGTCGGGGGGCTATGGCTACACCTTC.

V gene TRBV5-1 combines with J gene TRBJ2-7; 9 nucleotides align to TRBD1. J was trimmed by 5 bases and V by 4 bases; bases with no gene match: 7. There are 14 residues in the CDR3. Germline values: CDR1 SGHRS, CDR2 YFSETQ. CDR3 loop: CASSPQGASHEQYF. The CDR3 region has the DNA TGCGCCAGCAGCCCACAGGGGGCATCCCACGAGCAGTACTTC.

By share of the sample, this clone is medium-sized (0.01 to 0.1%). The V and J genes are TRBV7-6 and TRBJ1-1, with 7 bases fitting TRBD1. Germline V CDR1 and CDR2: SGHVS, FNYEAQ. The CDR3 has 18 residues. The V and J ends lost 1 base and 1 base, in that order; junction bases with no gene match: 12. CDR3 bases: TGTGCCAGCAGCTTAGACGCCCGGACAGGACTGAGGAACACTGAAGCTTTCTTT. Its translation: CASSLDARTGLRNTEAFF.

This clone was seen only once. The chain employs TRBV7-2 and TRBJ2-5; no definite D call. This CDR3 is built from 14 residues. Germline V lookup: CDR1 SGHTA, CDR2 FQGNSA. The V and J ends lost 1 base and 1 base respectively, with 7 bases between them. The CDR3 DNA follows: TGTGCCAGCAGCTTAGAGAGGCTCCAAGAGACCCAGTACTTC. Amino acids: CASSLERLQETQYF.

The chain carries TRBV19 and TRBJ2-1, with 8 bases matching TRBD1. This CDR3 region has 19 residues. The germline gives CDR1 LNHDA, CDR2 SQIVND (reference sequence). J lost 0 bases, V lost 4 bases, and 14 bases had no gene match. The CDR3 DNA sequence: TGTGCCAGTAGTACGATGGGGGCCCTCACAGGGGGCTCCTACAATGAGCAGTTCTTC. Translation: CASSTMGALTGGSYNEQFF.

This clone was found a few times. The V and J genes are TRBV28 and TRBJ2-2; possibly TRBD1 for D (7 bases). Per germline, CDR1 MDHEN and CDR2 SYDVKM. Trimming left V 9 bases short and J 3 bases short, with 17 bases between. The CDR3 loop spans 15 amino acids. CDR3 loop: CASSRGDRDTGELFF. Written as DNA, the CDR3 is TGTGCCAGTTCGCGGGGCGACAGGGACACCGGGGAGCTGTTTTTT.